What follows describes a single T cell receptor (beta chain). Its antigen remains unidentified. TCRdb ran MiXCR on the 5' RACE reads and lists one entry per CDR3 protein. This sample has about 250,000 distinct CDR3 sequences, with 6.5% to 9.5% found just once. This sample is drawn from a study of identical twins. Study conclusions and caveats: Zero-insertion analyses were open to partial confounding by invariant MAIT and iNKT cells. High-abundance cord blood beta clonotypes had fewer insertions; memory repertoires showed none. Out-of-frame beta sequences exhibited a weaker degree of excess twin sharing.

This sample was shared with a second study, whose subject was yellow fever vaccine responses in identical twins.

The sequence was collected from a woman between 18 and 29 years old in good health. Specimen: CD8+ T cells sorted from blood.

The CDR3 protein is CASSQQGTYNSPLHF. CDR3 DNA: TGTGCCAGCAGCCAACAGGGGACCTATAATTCACCCCTCCACTTT. The chain links TRBV5-6 to TRBJ1-6, with 7 bases aligning to TRBD1. The germline V gene encodes CDR1 SGHDT and CDR2 YYEEEE. Trimming removed 4 bases from V and 2 bases from J; junction bases left unmatched: 3. The CDR3 sequence is 15 residues long.